Sequencing of this TCR beta chain was carried out in a study of early T cells in non-severe SARS-CoV-2 infection. The overall study: Sequencing used unsorted whole-blood bulk RNA, so chains lack pairing. Study outcomes and limitations: Using VDJdb, the matching emphasized anti-spike CD8 responses while missing private and CD4 specificities.

This clonotype was seen many times. The antigen is unknown. The CDR3 spans 17 residues. CDR1 and CDR2 from the germline V gene are LGHNA and YSLEER. V was pared by 0 bases and J by 4 bases, with 8 bases of the junction left unmatched. Each cDNA molecule carried a unique molecular identifier. MiXCR, applied by TCRdb to the 5' RACE reads, yields one record per CDR3 protein. This table holds some 42,000 distinct CDR3 sequences, about 5.9% found once. This chain joins TRBV4-3 and TRBJ2-1, with 8 bases aligning to TRBD2. This TCR derives from an adult who was a healthcare worker with PCR-confirmed SARS-CoV-2 infection or an uninfected control (not recorded which). Sequences were derived from whole blood, sampled at baseline. The chain's CDR3 is CASSQDLKRGPYNEQFF. Here the CDR3 DNA reads TGCGCCAGCAGCCAAGATCTAAAGCGGGGGCCTTACAATGAGCAGTTCTTC.